Following are 30 T cell receptor beta chains from one sample sequenced in a study of T cell responses to AZD1222 COVID-19 vaccine. Only in-frame clones appear in the TCRdb table, and some are missing; sequencing was by immunoSEQ multiplex PCR. Among nearly 110,000 clones, roughly 87% were seen once, and the ten largest hold 8%. Specimen: peripheral blood, collected 28 days after the second AZD1222 dose. The receptors derive from an adult who received the AZD1222 COVID-19 vaccine.

The chain recombines TRBV5-8 with TRBJ1-1; no clear D gene. With 2 bases removed from V and 0 bases from J, the gap between germline ends came to 11 bases. This CDR3 has 15 residues. Germline lookup yields CDR1 SGHTS and CDR2 YDEGEE. Written as DNA, the CDR3 is TGTGCCAGCAGCTTAGGCACGACCATGAACACTGAAGCTTTCTTT. This sequence encodes CASSLGTTMNTEAFF.

This chain links TRBV6-2 or TRBV6-3 with TRBJ2-7, with 9 bases lining up with TRBD1. The CDR3 is 15 amino acids. The germline V gene encodes CDR1 MNHEY and CDR2 SVGEGT. Losses at the gene ends were 6 bases for V and 0 bases for J; bases not matched to a gene: 6. CDR3 sequence reads: CASSYGQGSSYEQYF. The DNA for the CDR3 is TGTGCCAGCAGCTATGGACAGGGGAGCTCCTACGAGCAGTACTTC.

As for this clone: The same CDR3 can be traced to other DNA sequences in this sample. The chain combines TRBV29-1 with TRBJ1-1; D may be TRBD1 (6 bases). Germline CDR1 reads SQVTM; CDR2 reads ANQGSEA. This CDR3 is 12 amino acids long. Trimming cost V 7 bases and J 5 bases, with 14 bases left between them. The CDR3 sequence: CSAQGPGTEAFF. The CDR3 DNA sequence: TGCAGCGCCCAGGGGCCGGGGACTGAAGCTTTCTTT.

V is TRBV7-2 and J is TRBJ2-2, with D perhaps matching TRBD2 (7 bases). Germline values: CDR1 SGHTA, CDR2 FQGNSA. The germline V and J ends were trimmed by 5 bases and 1 base, with 11 bases remaining between them. The CDR3 has 15 amino acids. CDR3 coding DNA: TGTGCCAGCAGCCGCGGGGGCCTGAACACCGGGGAGCTGTTTTTT. Its protein product is CASSRGGLNTGELFF.

This clone has a handful of counts. Different DNA sequences within this sample yield the same CDR3. The chain carries TRBV6-4 and TRBJ2-3, with D unclear. The length of the CDR3 is 13 residues. CDR1 and CDR2 from the germline V gene are MRHNA and SNTAGT. Trimming removed 2 bases from V and 1 base from J, with 4 bases in between. The CDR3 DNA reads TGTGCCAGCAGTGACAGGGGCACAGATACGCAGTATTTT. This gives the protein CASSDRGTDTQYF.

V gene TRBV24-1 combines with J gene TRBJ1-5; D ambiguous. V lost 1 base, J lost 2 bases, and 5 bases lay in between. The V gene's germline CDR1 is KGHDR and CDR2 SFDVKD. The CDR3 length is 14 residues. CDR3 region: CATSDLERNQPQHF. DNA of the CDR3: TGTGCCACCAGTGATTTAGAACGCAATCAGCCCCAGCATTTT.

V and J are TRBV7-3 and TRBJ2-3; a weak D match, TRBD2 (6 bases). The germline V gene has CDR1 SGHTA and CDR2 FQGTGA. The CDR3 covers 15 residues. V shed 2 bases and J shed 6 bases, with 15 bases lying between them. For the CDR3, the DNA is TGTGCCAGCAGCTTAGGTTCGGCAGGGAGGGATACGCAGTATTTT. It yields the protein CASSLGSAGRDTQYF.

This sequence joins TRBV25-1 and TRBJ1-5; possible D gene TRBD1, 6 bases. The V end lost 5 bases, the J end lost 4 bases, and 18 bases lay between the germline ends. Germline CDR1 is MGHDK and CDR2 is SYGVNS. The CDR3 extends over 16 amino acids. The CDR3 spells CASSRGARGGNQPQHF. Here the CDR3 DNA reads TGTGCCAGCAGTCGGGGAGCGAGGGGGGGAAATCAGCCCCAGCATTTT.

This chain uses TRBV11-2 with TRBJ1-1; D not resolved. V dropped 2 bases and J dropped 1 base, with 14 bases sitting between them. This CDR3 has 16 amino acids. The germline V gene encodes CDR1 SGHAT and CDR2 FQNNGV. The CDR3 spells CASSLTGLGQNTEAFF. For the CDR3, the DNA is TGTGCCAGCAGCTTAACCGGTTTAGGGCAGAACACTGAAGCTTTCTTT.

The chain has TRBV9 and TRBJ1-6, with TRBD1 identical over 10 bases. The V and J ends lost 0 bases and 7 bases, in that order; junction bases with no gene match: 4. Germline V gene lookup returns CDR1 SGDLS and CDR2 YYNGEE. CDR3 length equals 16 residues. CDR3 coding DNA: TGTGCCAGCAGCGTAGGGTGGACAGGGGGGAATTCACCCCTCCACTTT. It codes for CASSVGWTGGNSPLHF.

As regards this clone: One end of the junction is discordant with germline, which a read error may explain. The chain carries TRBV29-1 and TRBJ1-1, with a possible D match to TRBD1 (5 bases). The CDR3 extends over 13 amino acids. The germline V gene has CDR1 SQVTM and CDR2 ANQGSEA. CDR3: CSAELGDGEEAFF. Written as DNA, the CDR3 is TGCAGCGCTGAACTAGGGGACGGCGAAGAAGCTTTCTTT.

The CDR3: CASSPRQGVGNSPLHF. The CDR3 DNA is TGTGCCAGCAGCCCCCGACAGGGAGTAGGTAATTCACCCCTCCACTTT. The chain links TRBV5-6 to TRBJ1-6; 7 bases align to TRBD1. This CDR3 is built from 16 residues. Germline CDR1 reads SGHDT; CDR2 reads YYEEEE. J was trimmed by 6 bases and V by 4 bases; bases with no gene match: 10.

The sample holds one count of this clone. The V gene is TRBV2, the J gene TRBJ1-5; 7 bases map to TRBD1. Trimming took 2 bases from V and 4 from J; bases not matched to a gene: 2. Germline loops: CDR1 SNHLY, CDR2 FYNNEI. The length of the CDR3 is 14 residues. The DNA for the CDR3 is TGTGCCAGCAGTGAACTCAGGGGGAATCAGCCCCAGCATTTT. As protein: CASSELRGNQPQHF.

The genes are TRBV27 and TRBJ1-6, with D unclear. V was pared by 0 bases and J by 9 bases, with 6 bases between. The CDR3 totals 13 residues. From germline, CDR1 is MNHEY and CDR2 SMNVEV (reference sequence). This CDR3 reads CASSLSIGSPLHF. The CDR3 DNA is TGTGCCAGCAGTTTATCGATAGGTTCACCCCTCCACTTT.

The chain joins TRBV7-3 to TRBJ2-6; D may correspond to TRBD1 or TRBD2 (5 bases each). The CDR3 consists of 17 residues. Trimming stripped 2 bases from V and 0 bases from J, with 11 bases between. Per the germline V gene, CDR1 is SGHTA and CDR2 is FQGTGA. CDR3 DNA sequence: TGTGCCAGCAGCTTAGGGGGTCCCGTCTCTGGGGCCAACGTCCTGACTTTC. Translated: CASSLGGPVSGANVLTF.

This clone appeared a single time. The V call is TRBV6-2 or TRBV6-3, the J call TRBJ1-5; maybe TRBD1 (5 bases). This CDR3 contains 14 residues. CDR1 is MNHEY and CDR2 is SVGEGT in the germline V gene. The germline V and J ends were trimmed by 5 bases and 5 bases, with 13 bases remaining between them. The CDR3 here is CASSAGGEYQPQHF. In DNA, the CDR3 is TGTGCCAGCAGTGCCGGGGGTGAGTATCAGCCCCAGCATTTT.

CDR3 amino acids: CASSLVRDTQYF. The CDR3 bases are TGTGCCAGCAGCTTGGTACGAGATACGCAGTATTTT. The chain carries TRBV11-2 and TRBJ2-3; no clear D. The CDR3 is 12 residues long. Germline V gene lookup returns CDR1 SGHAT and CDR2 FQNNGV. The V gene lost 3 bases and the J gene lost 5 bases, with 6 bases spanning the gap. The whole variable domain, filled in from reference TRBV11-2 and TRBJ2-3, reads EAGVAQSPRYKIIEKRQSVAFWCNPISGHATLYWYQQILGQGPKLLIQFQNNGVVDDSQLPKDRFSAERLKGVDSTLKIQPAKLEDSAVYLCASSLVRDTQYFGPGTRLTVL.

V is TRBV6-2 or TRBV6-3 and J is TRBJ2-7; D unresolved. Deletions cut 0 bases from V and 5 bases from J, with 5 bases between. The CDR3 totals 12 residues. The germline V gene has CDR1 MNHEY and CDR2 SVGEGT. CDR3 sequence reads: CASSYSRDEQYF. The CDR3, as DNA: TGTGCCAGCAGTTACTCCCGGGACGAGCAGTACTTC.

V is TRBV21-1 and J is TRBJ2-7. TRBV21-1 is given as a pseudogene. The CDR3 loop spans 17 amino acids. For the CDR3, the DNA is TGTGCCAGCAGCAAAACGTCCCCCTCCCCGAAATCCTACGAGCAGTACTTC. Its protein is CASSKTSPSPKSYEQYF.

The chain carries TRBV27 and TRBJ2-2; no reliable D call. The CDR3 is 16 amino acids. V was clipped by 5 bases and J by 6 bases, with 19 bases between them. Looked up from germline, CDR1 is MNHEY and CDR2 is SMNVEV (reference sequence). The CDR3 is CASSPGRRWAPGELFF. CDR3 sequence (DNA): TGTGCCAGCAGTCCCGGACGGAGATGGGCCCCCGGGGAGCTGTTTTTT.

This clone was counted ten times or more. The chain recombines TRBV7-2 with TRBJ1-5; D perhaps matches TRBD1 (6 bases). The germline gives CDR1 SGHTA, CDR2 FQGNSA. The V and J ends lost 2 bases and 6 bases respectively, with 11 bases between them. The length of the CDR3 is 14 residues. The CDR3 DNA reads as TGTGCCAGCAGCTTACCGGGGGCAACTCAGCCCCAGCATTTT. Its translation: CASSLPGATQPQHF.

This chain uses TRBV19 with TRBJ1-2, with a weak D call TRBD1 (6 bases). This CDR3 region has 14 residues. Germline assignment: CDR1 LNHDA and CDR2 SQIVND (reference sequence). Deletions cut 4 bases from V and 2 bases from J, with 11 bases between. The CDR3 spells CASSTLDRNYGYTF. DNA of the CDR3: TGTGCCAGTAGTACTCTGGACAGAAACTATGGCTACACCTTC.

CDR3 DNA sequence: TGTGCCATCAGTGATGACAGGGGGACCGGGGAGCTGTTTTTT. It yields the protein CAISDDRGTGELFF. This rearrangement joins TRBV10-3 to TRBJ2-2; 9 nucleotides align to TRBD1. CDR1 and CDR2 from the germline V gene are ENHRY and SYGVKD. This CDR3 is 14 amino acids long. J lost 5 bases, V lost 3 bases, and 1 base had no gene match.

The V and J genes are TRBV6-5 and TRBJ2-2; D remains ambiguous. Per the germline V gene, CDR1 is MNHEY and CDR2 is SVGAGI. This CDR3 has 14 residues. V lost 0 bases and J lost 2, with 4 bases in between. In nucleotides, the CDR3 is TGTGCCAGCAGTTACTCTCGTAACACCGGGGAGCTGTTTTTT. Its translation: CASSYSRNTGELFF.

This clone was counted between two and nine times. V gene TRBV7-9 combines with J gene TRBJ1-1, with a weak D call TRBD1 (5 bases). Trimming took 4 bases from V and 1 from J, leaving 10 bases between them. CDR1 SEHNR and CDR2 FQNEAQ come from the germline V gene (reference sequence). This CDR3 comprises 14 residues. CDR3 sequence reads: CASSWAGRNTEAFF. As DNA, the CDR3 is TGTGCCAGCAGCTGGGCAGGGCGGAACACTGAAGCTTTCTTT.

This chain joins TRBV7-9 and TRBJ2-7; 7 bases fit TRBD1. V dropped 6 bases and J dropped 1; count of bases not matched to a gene: 15. CDR1 and CDR2 from the germline V gene are SEHNR and FQNEAQ (reference sequence). The CDR3 runs 17 residues. DNA for the CDR3: TGTGCCAGCAGTGTGGGCTCGACAGGGCCTTCTTCCTACGAGCAGTACTTC. The encoded protein is CASSVGSTGPSSYEQYF.

This clone was observed once. The CDR3 region has the DNA TGTGCCAGCAGTCGATACGAGCGGCAGTACTCTGGGGCCAACGTCCTGACTTTC. It yields the protein CASSRYERQYSGANVLTF. The chain uses TRBV9 and TRBJ2-6; a possible D gene is TRBD2 (5 bases). Trimming left V 5 bases short and J 0 bases short, with 18 bases between. CDR3 size: 18 residues. Germline assignment: CDR1 SGDLS and CDR2 YYNGEE.

This chain uses TRBV3-1 (or the pseudogene TRBV3-2) with TRBJ1-1, with D possibly being TRBD1 (6 bases). Germline-derived CDR1 and CDR2 are LGHDT and YNNKEL (reference sequence). There are 14 residues in the CDR3. Trimming cost V 0 bases and J 7 bases, with 12 bases left between them. CDR3: CASSQEGGAGEAFF. Here the CDR3 DNA reads TGTGCCAGCAGCCAAGAGGGGGGGGCTGGTGAAGCTTTCTTT.

The V gene is TRBV7-2, the J gene TRBJ2-2; 8 bases match TRBD1. J lost 8 bases, V lost 6 bases, and 11 bases had no gene match. The CDR3 loop spans 15 amino acids. Germline V gives CDR1 SGHTA, CDR2 FQGNSA. The CDR3 DNA reads as TGTGCCAGCAGAGGGCAAAACAGGGGGAGGGGGGAGCTGTTTTTT. This gives the protein CASRGQNRGRGELFF.

This clone has a single count. The chain couples TRBV7-6 to TRBJ1-6; D may be TRBD1 (5 bases). Trimming stripped 5 bases from V and 5 bases from J, with 13 bases between. The V gene's germline CDR1 is SGHVS and CDR2 FNYEAQ. This CDR3 is built from 15 residues. In DNA, the CDR3 is TGTGCCAGCAGCCCGCAGGGACCGAATAATTCACCCCTCCACTTT. Its protein product is CASSPQGPNNSPLHF.